This T cell receptor (beta chain) originates from a study of T cell changes during pregnancy in multiple sclerosis. TCRdb's table, derived via immunoSEQ multiplex PCR, lists solely in-frame clones and lacks some. Of approximately 70,000 clones in the sample, around nine tenths are singletons; the top ten hold 0.35% to 0.45%. J was trimmed by 4 bases and V by 5 bases; bases with no gene match: 7. The CDR3 has 15 amino acids. Germline V gene sequence: CDR1 SEHNR, CDR2 FQNEAQ (reference sequence). The TCR originated in a female donor with multiple sclerosis, enrolled in a pregnancy study. The material was CD4+ T cells from peripheral blood mononuclear cells, obtained before pregnancy. The rearrangement joins TRBV7-9 to TRBJ2-1; TRBD2 aligns across 8 bases. The CDR3: CASSSTSGLYNEQFF. CDR3 nucleotides: TGTGCCAGCAGCAGCACTAGCGGACTGTACAATGAGCAGTTCTTC.